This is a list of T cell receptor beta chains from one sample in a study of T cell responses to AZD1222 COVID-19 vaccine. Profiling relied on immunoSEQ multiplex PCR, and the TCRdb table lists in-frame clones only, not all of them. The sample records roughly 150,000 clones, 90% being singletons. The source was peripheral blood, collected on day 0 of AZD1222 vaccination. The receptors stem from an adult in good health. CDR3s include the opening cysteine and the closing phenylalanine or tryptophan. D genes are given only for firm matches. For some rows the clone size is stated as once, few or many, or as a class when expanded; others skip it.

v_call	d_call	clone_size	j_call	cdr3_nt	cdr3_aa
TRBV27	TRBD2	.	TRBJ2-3	TGTGCCAGCAGTTCCCTAGCGGGAAATACGCAGTATTTT	CASSSLAGNTQYF
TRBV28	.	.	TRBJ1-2	TGTGCCAGCAGTTTAGTGGCCGGGGGCTATGGCTACACCTTC	CASSLVAGGYGYTF
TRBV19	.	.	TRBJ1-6	TGTGCCGCCGGGGTGGTGGGATCGAATTCACCCCTCCACTTT	CAAGVVGSNSPLHF
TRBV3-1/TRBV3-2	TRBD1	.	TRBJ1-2	TGTGCCAGCAGCCAAGGCCCACAGGGGGGTCACACCTTC	CASSQGPQGGHTF
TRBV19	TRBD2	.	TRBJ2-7	TGTGCCAGTAGTATTTTCGGCGGGAGGGCCTACGAGCAGTACTTC	CASSIFGGRAYEQYF
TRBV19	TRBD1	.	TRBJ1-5	TGTGCCAGTAGTTCAACTGGGACAGGGGGATTTCTACCCCAGCATTTT	CASSSTGTGGFLPQHF
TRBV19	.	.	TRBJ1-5	TGTGCCACGCAGGCAGGGGATCAGCCCCAGCATTTT	CATQAGDQPQHF
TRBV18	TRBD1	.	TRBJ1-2	TGTGCCAGCTCACCTGCGACAGGGGGAGACGCCTATGGCTACACCTTC	CASSPATGGDAYGYTF
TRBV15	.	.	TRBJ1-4	TGTGCCACCAGCAGAGATCTGGCAGTGATTAATGAAAAACTGTTTTTT	CATSRDLAVINEKLFF
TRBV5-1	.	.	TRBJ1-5	TGCGCCAGCAGCTTGGAAGGGGAACCTTGGCAGCCCCAGCATTTT	CASSLEGEPWQPQHF
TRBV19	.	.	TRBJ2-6	TGTGCCAGTAGTTTCACCAGCTCTGGGGCCAACGTCCTGACTTTC	CASSFTSSGANVLTF
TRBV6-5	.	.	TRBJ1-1	TGTGCCAGCAGTTACAGGGAGGACACTGAAGCTTTCTTT	CASSYREDTEAFF
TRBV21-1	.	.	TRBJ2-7	TGTGCCAGCAGCAAAACAAAGGGGGCCGGCTACATCGTCTACGAGCAGTACTTC	CASSKTKGAGYIVYEQYF
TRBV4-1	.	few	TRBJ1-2	TGCGCCAGCAGCCAAGTGGGTTCAGTCTACACCTTC	CASSQVGSVYTF
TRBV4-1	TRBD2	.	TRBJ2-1	TGCGCCAGCAGCCAAGAGTTAAGGCTAGCGGGGATCAATGAGCAGTTCTTC	CASSQELRLAGINEQFF
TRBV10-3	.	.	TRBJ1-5	TGTGCCATCAGTGAGGGTCGGGGTTTGAAGCCCCAGCATTTT	CAISEGRGLKPQHF
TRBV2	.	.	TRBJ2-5	TGTGCCAGCACTTCAGGGTACCAAGAGACCCAGTACTTC	CASTSGYQETQYF
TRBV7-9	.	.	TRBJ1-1	TGTGCCAGCAGCCCCGCCGGTTGGACTGAAGCTTTCTTT	CASSPAGWTEAFF
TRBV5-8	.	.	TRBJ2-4	TGTGCCAGCAGCAGAGGGACGGCTCTAGCCAAAAACATTCAGTACTTC	CASSRGTALAKNIQYF
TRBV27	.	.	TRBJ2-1	TGTGCCAGCAGTTACGTCGGGGGAGCGTCCTACAATGAGCAGTTCTTC	CASSYVGGASYNEQFF
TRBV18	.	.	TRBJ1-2	TGTGCCAGCTCACCAAGCGCCGGGGACTATGGCTACACCTTC	CASSPSAGDYGYTF
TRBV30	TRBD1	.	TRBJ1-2	TGTGCCTGGAGTGAAGGGGCGGGACAGGGGGCTTATTGGAGCTATGGCTACACCTTC	CAWSEGAGQGAYWSYGYTF
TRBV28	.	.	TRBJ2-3	TGTGCCAGCAGTTCAACTTTAGATACGCAGTATTTT	CASSSTLDTQYF
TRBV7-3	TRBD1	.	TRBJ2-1	TGTGCCAGCAGCCCGGGACAGGAGCCCAATGAGCAGTTCTTC	CASSPGQEPNEQFF
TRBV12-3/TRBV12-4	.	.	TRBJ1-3	TGTGCCAGCAGTTTTGGTTCTGGAAACACCATATATTTT	CASSFGSGNTIYF
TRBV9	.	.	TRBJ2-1	TGTGCCAGCAGCGTAGAGACTACCACCTACAATGAGCAGTTCTTC	CASSVETTTYNEQFF
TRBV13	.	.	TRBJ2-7	TGTGCCAGCAGCTTAGTTCCTCAGGTCGAGCAGTACTTC	CASSLVPQVEQYF
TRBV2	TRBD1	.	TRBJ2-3	TGTGCCGGAACACAGGGGCTCTTCACAGATACGCAGTATTTT	CAGTQGLFTDTQYF
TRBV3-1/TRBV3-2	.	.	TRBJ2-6	TGTGCCAGCAGCCGTGGGGTGCCTGGGGCCAACGTCCTGACTTTC	CASSRGVPGANVLTF
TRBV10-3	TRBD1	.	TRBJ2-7	TGTGCCATCAGCAGGGACAGGGATAGCTCCGAGCAGTACTTC	CAISRDRDSSEQYF
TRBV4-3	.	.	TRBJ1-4	TGCGCCAGCAGCCAGGCCCACAGTGCAACTAATGAAAAACTGTTTTTT	CASSQAHSATNEKLFF
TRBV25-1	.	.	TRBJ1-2	TGTGCCAGCAGTGAAGATAGATATGGCTACACCTTC	CASSEDRYGYTF
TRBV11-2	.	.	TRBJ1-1	TGTGCCAGCGAACGGGGGTACACGAACACTGAAGCTTTCTTT	CASERGYTNTEAFF
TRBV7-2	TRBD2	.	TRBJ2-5	TGTGCCAGCAGCTTGACCGGGACTAGCTTGGGAGAGACCCAGTACTTC	CASSLTGTSLGETQYF
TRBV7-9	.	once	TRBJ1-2	TGTGCCACTCAGGCGTCGGCGGGCTACACCTTC	CATQASAGYTF
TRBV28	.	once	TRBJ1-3	TGTGCCAGCAGAGTTGCAGGGAATATATTGGGCTCTGGAAACACCATATATTTT	CASRVAGNILGSGNTIYF
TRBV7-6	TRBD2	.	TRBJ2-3	TGTGCCAGCAGCGGAGGGACTAGCGACACAGATACGCAGTATTTT	CASSGGTSDTDTQYF
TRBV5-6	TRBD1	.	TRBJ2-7	TGTGCCAGCAGCTGGGGACAGGGGGCGCGTGAGCAGTACTTC	CASSWGQGAREQYF
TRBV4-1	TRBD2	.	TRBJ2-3	TGCGCCAGCAGCCAAGCGGCGGGAGATACAGATACGCAGTATTTT	CASSQAAGDTDTQYF
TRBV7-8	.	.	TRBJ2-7	TGTGCCAGCAGCTTGGTCAGCTCCTACGAGCAGTACTTC	CASSLVSSYEQYF
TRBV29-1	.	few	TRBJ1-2	TGCAGCGTTGATTACCCGGTCGCGGGCTACACCTTC	CSVDYPVAGYTF
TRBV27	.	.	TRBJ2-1	TGTGCCAGCAGTTTATCACAGGGACCAAACAATGAGCAGTTCTTC	CASSLSQGPNNEQFF
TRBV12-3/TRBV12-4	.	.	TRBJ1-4	TGTGCCAGCAGTCCAGGACAGGAAAAACTGTTTTTT	CASSPGQEKLFF
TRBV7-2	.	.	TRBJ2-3	TGTGCCAGCAGCTTAGTCAGGACAGATACGCAGTATTTT	CASSLVRTDTQYF
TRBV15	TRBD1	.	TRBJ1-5	TGTGCCACCAGCAGTCGCCGGGACAGGGGGCGCCTTGTTAGCAATCAGCCCCAGCATTTT	CATSSRRDRGRLVSNQPQHF
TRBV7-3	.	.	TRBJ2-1	TGTGCCAGCAGCTTAGACTCCCAGTACAATGAGCAGTTCTTC	CASSLDSQYNEQFF
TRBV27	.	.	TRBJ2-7	TGTGCCAGCAGTGAAATCGACAGGTCCACCTACGAGCAGTACTTC	CASSEIDRSTYEQYF
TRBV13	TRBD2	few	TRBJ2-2	TGTGCCAGCAGACGAACCACCGGGACTAGCGGGAGTGGGAACACCGGGGAGCTGTTTTTT	CASRRTTGTSGSGNTGELFF